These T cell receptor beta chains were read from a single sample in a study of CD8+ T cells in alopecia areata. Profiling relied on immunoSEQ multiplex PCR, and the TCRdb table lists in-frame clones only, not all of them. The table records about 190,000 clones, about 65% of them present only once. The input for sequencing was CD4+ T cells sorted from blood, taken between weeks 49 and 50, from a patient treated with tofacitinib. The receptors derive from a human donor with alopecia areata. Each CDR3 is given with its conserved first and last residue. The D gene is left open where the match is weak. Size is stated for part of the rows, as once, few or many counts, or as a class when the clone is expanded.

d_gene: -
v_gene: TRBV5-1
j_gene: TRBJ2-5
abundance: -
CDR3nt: TGCGCCAGCAGCTTGGAGGCTTTCCAAGAGACCCAGTACTTC
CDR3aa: CASSLEAFQETQYF

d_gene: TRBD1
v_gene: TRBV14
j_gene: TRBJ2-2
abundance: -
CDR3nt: TGTGCCAGCAGCCAAGATAATACAGGGGCCGGGGAGCTGTTTTTT
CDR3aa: CASSQDNTGAGELFF

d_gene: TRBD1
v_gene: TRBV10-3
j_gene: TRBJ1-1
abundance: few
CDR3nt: TGTGCCATCAGTGAGGGACAGGGAGGCACTGAAGCTTTCTTT
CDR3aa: CAISEGQGGTEAFF

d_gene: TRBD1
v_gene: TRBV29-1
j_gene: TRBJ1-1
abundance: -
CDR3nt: TGCAGCGTTAGAACGGACAGGCGGACTGAAGCTTTCTTT
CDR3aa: CSVRTDRRTEAFF

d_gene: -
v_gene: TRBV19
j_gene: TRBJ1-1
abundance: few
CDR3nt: TGTGCCAGTAGTCATGCGGGCACTGAAGCTTTCTTT
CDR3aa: CASSHAGTEAFF

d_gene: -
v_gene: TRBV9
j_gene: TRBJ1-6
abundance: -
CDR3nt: TGTGCCAGCAGCGCAACAGGCGGTTCACCCCTCCACTTT
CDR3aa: CASSATGGSPLHF

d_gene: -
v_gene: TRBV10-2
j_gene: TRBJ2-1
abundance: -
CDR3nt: TGCGCCACCCGGAGGGGCGGAGACAATGAGCAGTTCTTC
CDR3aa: CATRRGGDNEQFF

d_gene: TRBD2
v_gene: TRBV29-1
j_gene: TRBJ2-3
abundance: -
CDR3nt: TGCAGCGTAGGACTAGCGGGGGCCACAGATACGCAGTATTTT
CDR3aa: CSVGLAGATDTQYF

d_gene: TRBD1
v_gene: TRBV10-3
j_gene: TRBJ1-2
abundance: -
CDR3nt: TGTGCCATCAGCGACAGGGCAGACTCCTATGGCTACACCTTC
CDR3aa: CAISDRADSYGYTF

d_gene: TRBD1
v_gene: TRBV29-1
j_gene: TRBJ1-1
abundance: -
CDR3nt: TGCAGCGTTGTCCGACAGGGGGCAGGTACTGAAGCTTTCTTT
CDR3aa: CSVVRQGAGTEAFF

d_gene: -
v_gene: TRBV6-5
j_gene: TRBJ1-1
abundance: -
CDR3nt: TGTGCCAGCAGTGGCCAAAAAGCGTTGAACACTGAAGCTTTCTTT
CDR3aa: CASSGQKALNTEAFF

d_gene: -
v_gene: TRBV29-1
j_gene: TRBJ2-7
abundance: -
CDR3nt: TGCAGCGCCACGATCGGGAACAACCCTTTGGGAGAGCAGTACTTC
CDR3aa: CSATIGNNPLGEQYF

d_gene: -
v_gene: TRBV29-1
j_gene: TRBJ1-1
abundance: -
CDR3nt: TGCAGCGTGTATCTGGGGGGCACTGAAGCTTTCTTT
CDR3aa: CSVYLGGTEAFF

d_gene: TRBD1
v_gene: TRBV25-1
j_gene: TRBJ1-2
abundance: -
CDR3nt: TGTGCCAGCAGTCCCGGGACAGAAAATTACTATGGCTACACCTTC
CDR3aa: CASSPGTENYYGYTF

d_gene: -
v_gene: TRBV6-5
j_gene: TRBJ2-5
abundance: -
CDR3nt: TGTGCCAGCAGTTACTCACGGATTCAAGAGACCCAGTACTTC
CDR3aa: CASSYSRIQETQYF

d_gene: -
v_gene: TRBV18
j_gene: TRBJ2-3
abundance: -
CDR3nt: TGTGCCAGCTCACGGGACAACACAGATACGCAGTATTTT
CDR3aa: CASSRDNTDTQYF

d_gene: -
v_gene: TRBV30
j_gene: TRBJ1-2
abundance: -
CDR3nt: TGTGCCTGGAGTTTGACAGGTCACCGAGATGGCTACACCTTC
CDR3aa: CAWSLTGHRDGYTF

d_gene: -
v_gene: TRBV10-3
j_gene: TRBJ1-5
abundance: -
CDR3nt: TGTGCCATCTCCGCAGGACAGAATAGCAATCAGCCCCAGCATTTT
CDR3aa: CAISAGQNSNQPQHF

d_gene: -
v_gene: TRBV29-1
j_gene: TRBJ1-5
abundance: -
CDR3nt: TGCAGCGCCCGACGGGGGGCGAATCAGCCCCAGCATTTT
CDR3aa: CSARRGANQPQHF

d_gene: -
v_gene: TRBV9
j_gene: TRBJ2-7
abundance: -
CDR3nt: TGTGCCAGCAGCGAGAACTTCCCGGGACTCATAACCTACGAGCAGTACTTC
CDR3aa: CASSENFPGLITYEQYF

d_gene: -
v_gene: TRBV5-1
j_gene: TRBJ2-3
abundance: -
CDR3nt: TGCGCCAGCAGCTTGATGAGGGGGGCATCAGATACGCAGTATTTT
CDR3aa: CASSLMRGASDTQYF

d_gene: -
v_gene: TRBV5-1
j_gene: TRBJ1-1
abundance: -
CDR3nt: TGCGCCAGCAGCTTAGGGGCCGTCTGGGGCACTGAAGCTTTCTTT
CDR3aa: CASSLGAVWGTEAFF

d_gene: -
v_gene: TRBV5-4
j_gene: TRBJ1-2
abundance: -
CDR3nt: TGTGCCAGCAGCTTGGGACAGGAGAATGGCTACACCTTC
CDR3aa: CASSLGQENGYTF

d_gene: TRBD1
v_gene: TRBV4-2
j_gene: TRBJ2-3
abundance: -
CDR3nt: TGTGCCAGCAGTCCCCGACAGGGAACGACAGATACGCAGTATTTT
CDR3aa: CASSPRQGTTDTQYF

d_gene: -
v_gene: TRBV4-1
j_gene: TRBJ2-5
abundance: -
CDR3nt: TGCGCCAGCAGCCACCCCCAAGAGACCCAGTACTTC
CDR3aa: CASSHPQETQYF

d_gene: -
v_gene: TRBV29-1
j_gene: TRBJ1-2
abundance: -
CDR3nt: TGCAGCGTTGAAGCCCTGACCCAGTACACCTTC
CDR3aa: CSVEALTQYTF

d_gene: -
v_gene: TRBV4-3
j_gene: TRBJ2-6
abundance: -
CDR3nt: TGCGCCAGCAGCCAAGATCGGCTGACTGGGGCCAACGTCCTGACTTTC
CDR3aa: CASSQDRLTGANVLTF

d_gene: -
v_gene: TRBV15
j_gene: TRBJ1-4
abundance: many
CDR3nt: TGTGCCACCAGCAGAGTCGGTACAACTAATGAAAAACTGTTTTTT
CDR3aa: CATSRVGTTNEKLFF

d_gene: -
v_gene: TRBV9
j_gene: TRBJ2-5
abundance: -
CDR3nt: TGTGCCAGCAGCGTAGACCTCCCGGGGGGCAAGCAAGAGACCCAGTACTTC
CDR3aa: CASSVDLPGGKQETQYF

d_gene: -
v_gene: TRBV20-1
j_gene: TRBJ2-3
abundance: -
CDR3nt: TGCAGTGCTAGTTACCCAGATACGCAGTATTTT
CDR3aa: CSASYPDTQYF

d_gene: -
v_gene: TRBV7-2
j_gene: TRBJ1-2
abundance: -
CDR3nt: TGTGCCAGCAGCCCAAGCCTGGGATCTGGCTACACCTTC
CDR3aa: CASSPSLGSGYTF

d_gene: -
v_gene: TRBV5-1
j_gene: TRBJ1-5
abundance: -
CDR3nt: TGCGCCAGCAGCTTGGAAGGGTATAGCAATCAGCCCCAGCATTTT
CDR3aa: CASSLEGYSNQPQHF

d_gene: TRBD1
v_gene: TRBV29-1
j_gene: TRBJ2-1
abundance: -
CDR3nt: TGCAGCGTTCAGGGGGAAATTTCGCACAATGAGCAGTTCTTC
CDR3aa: CSVQGEISHNEQFF

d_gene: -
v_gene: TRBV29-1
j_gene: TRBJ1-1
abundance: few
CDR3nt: TGCAGCGTTGAAGTCCGCGGGCTCCACACATCTGAAGCTTTCTTT
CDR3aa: CSVEVRGLHTSEAFF

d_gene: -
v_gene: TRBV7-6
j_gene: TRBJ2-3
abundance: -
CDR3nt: TGTGCCAGCAGCCCAGGGACTAGCACAGATACGCAGTATTTT
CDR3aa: CASSPGTSTDTQYF

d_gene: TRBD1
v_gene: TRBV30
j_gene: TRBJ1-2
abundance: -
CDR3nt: TGTGCCTGGTCGTTGTTGGGGACAGACTATGGCTACACCTTC
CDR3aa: CAWSLLGTDYGYTF

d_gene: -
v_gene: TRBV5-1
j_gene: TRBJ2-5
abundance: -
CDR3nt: TGCGCCAGCAGCCTAGGAGGGGCCCGGAGGCGGGAGACCCAGTACTTC
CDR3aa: CASSLGGARRRETQYF

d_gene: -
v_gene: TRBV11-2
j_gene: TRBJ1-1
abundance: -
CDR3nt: TGTGCCAGCAGCTTAGGTGGCACGATGAACACTGAAGCTTTCTTT
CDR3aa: CASSLGGTMNTEAFF

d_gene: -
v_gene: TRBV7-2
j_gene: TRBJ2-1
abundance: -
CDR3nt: TGTGCCAGCAGGCGGGGATCCTACAATGAGCAGTTCTTC
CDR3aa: CASRRGSYNEQFF

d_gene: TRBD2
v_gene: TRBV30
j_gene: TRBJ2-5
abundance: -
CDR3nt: TGTGCCTCCACCCGAGCGGGGGGGTTGGAGACCCAGTACTTC
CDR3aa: CASTRAGGLETQYF